The T cell receptor (beta chain) described here comes from a study of OX40 agonist ivuxolimab in advanced cancers. Study in general: Those enrolled were less than 85% male, with a mean age of 60 years and ages from about 20 to 85.

The CDR3 spans 16 residues. V was trimmed by 3 bases and J by 1 base, leaving 13 bases between them. Germline V gene data show CDR1 as LNHDA and CDR2 as SQIVND (reference sequence). Any history of autoimmune disease or systemic immunosuppression disqualified patients. Only in-frame clones appear in the TCRdb table, and some are missing; sequencing was by immunoSEQ multiplex PCR. The sample records about 50,000 clones, approximately 79% being singletons. This clone was detected once. The sequenced sample was CD4+ or CD8+ T cells sorted from blood, obtained in a trial of the OX40 agonist ivuxolimab. The TCR comes from an adult with an advanced solid tumor such as melanoma, head and neck, liver or kidney cancer. The chain is built from TRBV19 and TRBJ1-5; weak D call: TRBD1 (5 bases). CDR3 protein: CASSIRGSPSNQPQHF. As DNA, the CDR3 is TGTGCCAGTAGTATTCGGGGCAGCCCCAGCAATCAGCCCCAGCATTTT.